This TCR beta chain was sequenced in a study of blood T cell repertoires in COVID-19. Clones were sequenced by immunoSEQ multiplex PCR, and TCRdb holds only the in-frame ones, with some missing. The table includes some 350,000 clones, around 83% detected once. CDR1 and CDR2 from the germline V gene are LGHNA and YSLEER. J lost 4 bases, V lost 3 bases, and 7 bases had no gene match. The CDR3 loop spans 15 amino acids. The receptor was isolated from a young man with active or convalescent COVID-19. Sample: peripheral blood. The genes are TRBV4-3 and TRBJ2-5; 8 bases agree with TRBD1. For the CDR3, the DNA is TGCGCCAGCAGCCAGCAGACAGGGGATGGAGAGACCCAGTACTTC. Translated, it gives CASSQQTGDGETQYF.